Here is one T cell receptor (beta chain) with its context. The sample belongs to a study of blood T cell repertoires in COVID-19. Across the study: Researchers got acute and convalescent COVID-19 samples from the United States, Italy and Spain. T cells, B-cell-depleted T cells, or PBMCs provided the cDNA or gDNA that served as material.

V lost 5 bases and J lost 1; bases outside the gene matches: 4. CDR3 length: 14 amino acids. From germline, CDR1 is LNHDA and CDR2 SQIVND (reference sequence). As processed by the authors: Cell counts per sample came from amplifying reference gene primers. Clones were read by immunoSEQ multiplex PCR, and TCRdb kept only the in-frame ones, dropping some. V and J calls and clone size come straight from that table; D and trimming were deduced from the DNA. Among about 68,000 clones listed, 65% to 90% were seen once. This chain connects TRBV19 to TRBJ2-5; 7 bases are shared with TRBD2. The TCR sequence derives from a man aged 50 or older with acute or convalescent COVID-19. The specimen sequenced was peripheral blood. The CDR3 here is CASSLGGFQETQYF. CDR3 DNA sequence: TGTGCCAGTAGTCTCGGGGGGTTCCAAGAGACCCAGTACTTC.